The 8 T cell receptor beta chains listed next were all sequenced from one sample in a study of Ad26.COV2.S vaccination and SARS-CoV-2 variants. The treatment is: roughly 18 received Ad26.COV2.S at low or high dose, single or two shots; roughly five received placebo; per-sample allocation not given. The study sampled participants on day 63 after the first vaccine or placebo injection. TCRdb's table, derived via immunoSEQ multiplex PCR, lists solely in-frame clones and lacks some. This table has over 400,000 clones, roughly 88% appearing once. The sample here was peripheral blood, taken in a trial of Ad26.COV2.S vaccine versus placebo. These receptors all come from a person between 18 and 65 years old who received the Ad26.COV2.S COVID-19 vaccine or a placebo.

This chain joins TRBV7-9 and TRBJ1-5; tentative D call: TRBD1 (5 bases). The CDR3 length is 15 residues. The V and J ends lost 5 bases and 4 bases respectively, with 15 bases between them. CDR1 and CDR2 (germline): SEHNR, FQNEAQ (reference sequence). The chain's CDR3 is CASSRTGGINQPQHF. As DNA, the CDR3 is TGTGCCAGCAGCCGTACAGGAGGAATTAATCAGCCCCAGCATTTT.

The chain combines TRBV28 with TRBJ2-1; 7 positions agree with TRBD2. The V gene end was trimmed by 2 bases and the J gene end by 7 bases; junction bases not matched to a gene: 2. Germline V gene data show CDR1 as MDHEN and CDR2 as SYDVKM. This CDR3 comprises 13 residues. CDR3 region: CASSLGGENEQFF. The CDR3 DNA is TGTGCCAGCAGTTTAGGGGGGGAAAATGAGCAGTTCTTC. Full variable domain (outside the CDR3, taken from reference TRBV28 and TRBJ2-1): DVKVTQSSRYLVKRTGEKVFLECVQDMDHENMFWYRQDPGLGLRLIYFSYDVKMKEKGDIPEGYSVSREKKERFSLILESASTNQTSMYLCASSLGGENEQFFGPGTRLTVL.

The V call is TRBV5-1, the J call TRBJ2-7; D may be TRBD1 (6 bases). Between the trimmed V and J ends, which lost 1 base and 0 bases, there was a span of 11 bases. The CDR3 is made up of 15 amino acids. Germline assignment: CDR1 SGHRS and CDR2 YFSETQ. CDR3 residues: CASSLIGGSSYEQYF. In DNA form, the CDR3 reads TGCGCCAGCAGCTTGATAGGGGGAAGCTCCTACGAGCAGTACTTC.

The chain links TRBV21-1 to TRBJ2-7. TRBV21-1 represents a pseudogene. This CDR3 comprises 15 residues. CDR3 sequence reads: CASSKFHQSSYEQYF. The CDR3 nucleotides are TGTGCCAGCAGCAAATTTCACCAAAGCTCCTACGAGCAGTACTTC.

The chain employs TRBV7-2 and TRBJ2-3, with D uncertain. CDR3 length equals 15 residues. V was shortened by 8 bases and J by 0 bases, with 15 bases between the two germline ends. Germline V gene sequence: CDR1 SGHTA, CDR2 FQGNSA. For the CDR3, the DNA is TGTGCCAGCCGACGCAGTGGAGCTAGCACAGATACGCAGTATTTT. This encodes CASRRSGASTDTQYF.

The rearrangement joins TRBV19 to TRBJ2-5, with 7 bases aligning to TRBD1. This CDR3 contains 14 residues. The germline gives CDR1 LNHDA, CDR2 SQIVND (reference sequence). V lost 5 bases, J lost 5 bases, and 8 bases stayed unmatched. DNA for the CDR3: TGTGCCAGTAGTCACCGGGACAGAGCGGAGACCCAGTACTTC. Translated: CASSHRDRAETQYF.

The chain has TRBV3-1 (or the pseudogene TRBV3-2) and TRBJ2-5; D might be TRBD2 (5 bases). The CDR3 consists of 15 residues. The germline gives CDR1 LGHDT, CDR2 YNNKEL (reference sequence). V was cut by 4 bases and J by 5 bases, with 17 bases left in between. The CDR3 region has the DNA TGTGCCAGCAGCCCCCTCGGGCGGTGGGAGGAGACCCAGTACTTC. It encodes CASSPLGRWEETQYF.

CDR3 region: CASSLAPGGSSGYTF. The CDR3 DNA follows: TGTGCCAGCAGCTTGGCCCCGGGGGGCTCTTCTGGCTACACCTTC. The V call is TRBV5-4, the J call TRBJ1-2, with D maybe TRBD1 (6 bases). The CDR3 length is 15 residues. V lost 0 bases, J lost 7 bases, and 16 bases lay in between. CDR1 SGHNT and CDR2 YYREEE come from the germline V gene (reference sequence).